The 26 T cell receptor beta chains listed next were all sequenced from one sample in a study of shared clonotypes between healthy human individuals. TCRdb's copy holds only in-frame clones and misses some; the assay was immunoSEQ multiplex PCR. The profile shows about 380,000 clones, about 96% of them singletons. The sample comprised memory CD8+ T cells sorted from blood. The subset denotes: CD45RO+ cells pooled with CCR7-negative TemRA cells. Receptors originate from a man in his thirties or forties in good health.

The chain couples TRBV6-5 to TRBJ1-2; no clear D gene. Germline values: CDR1 MNHEY, CDR2 SVGAGI. The germline V and J ends were trimmed by 6 bases and 0 bases, with 5 bases remaining between them. The CDR3 loop spans 12 amino acids. The CDR3 reads CASSRSNYGYTF. The CDR3 DNA reads as TGTGCCAGCAGCCGTTCTAACTATGGCTACACCTTC.

The chain links TRBV27 to TRBJ2-2; the D gene is possibly TRBD1 (5 bases). Germline CDR1 and CDR2: MNHEY and SMNVEV (reference sequence). The CDR3 totals 17 residues. V was pared by 1 base and J by 1 base, with 13 bases between. The CDR3 loop reads CASSLYPNRKNTGELFF. For the CDR3, the DNA is TGTGCCAGCAGTTTATACCCTAACAGGAAGAACACCGGGGAGCTGTTTTTT.

The chain is built from TRBV7-2 and TRBJ1-3; D not resolved. Germline loops: CDR1 SGHTA, CDR2 FQGNSA. Deletions cut 5 bases from V and 0 bases from J, with 14 bases between. CDR3 length: 16 amino acids. CDR3 loop: CASSLRAQNSGNTIYF. CDR3 nucleotides: TGTGCCAGCAGCCTGCGGGCACAGAACTCTGGAAACACCATATATTTT.

Regarding this clone: Other DNA sequences from this sample encode an identical CDR3 as well. The chain's CDR3 is CASSLQETQYF. The CDR3 DNA follows: TGTGCCAGCAGTCTTCAAGAGACCCAGTACTTC. The chain uses TRBV7-2 and TRBJ2-5; D not certain. This CDR3 spans 11 amino acids. CDR1 is SGHTA, CDR2 FQGNSA, per germline. V gave up 6 bases and J gave up 2 bases, with 4 bases separating them.

This clone showed up just once. The chain uses TRBV25-1 and TRBJ2-3, with 7 bases matching TRBD1. CDR3 length equals 16 residues. The J segment lost 5 bases and the V segment lost 6 bases, leaving 14 bases of the junction unmatched. Germline CDR1 reads MGHDK; CDR2 reads SYGVNS. The CDR3 loop reads CASSPRQGVNKDTQYF. The DNA for the CDR3 is TGTGCCAGCAGCCCCCGACAGGGTGTGAATAAAGATACGCAGTATTTT. Full variable domain (missing parts from reference TRBV25-1 and TRBJ2-3): EADIYQTPRYLVIGTGKKITLECSQTMGHDKMYWYQQDPGMELHLIHYSYGVNSTEKGDLSSESTVSRIRTEHFPLTLESARPSHTSQYLCASSPRQGVNKDTQYFGPGTRLTVL.

The gene calls are TRBV30 and TRBJ1-6, with D unresolved. This CDR3 contains 13 residues. Germline lookup yields CDR1 GTSNPN and CDR2 SVGIG (reference sequence). V lost 3 bases and J 10 bases, leaving 13 bases between the germline ends. The CDR3 DNA reads TGTGCCTGGAGAGGGCCGGGAAACTCACCCCTCCACTTT. Encoded protein: CAWRGPGNSPLHF.

V and J are TRBV15 and TRBJ2-5; 10 nucleotides line up with TRBD2. The CDR3 is made up of 16 amino acids. J was trimmed by 0 bases and V by 4 bases; bases with no gene match: 5. Germline V CDR1 and CDR2: LNHNV, YYDKDF (reference sequence). In nucleotides, the CDR3 is TGTGCCACCAGCACTTCTAGCGGGAGAGACCAAGAGACCCAGTACTTC. Protein: CATSTSSGRDQETQYF.

J is TRBJ1-4 and V is TRBV19, with TRBD1 as a possible D gene (5 bases). With 4 bases removed from V and 6 bases from J, the gap between germline ends came to 15 bases. CDR3 length equals 15 residues. The germline gives CDR1 LNHDA, CDR2 SQIVND (reference sequence). DNA of the CDR3: TGTGCCAGTAGTACAAGGGGCGGCAGGGATGAAAAACTGTTTTTT. This gives the protein CASSTRGGRDEKLFF.

The CDR3 is CASSGGRTGDTEAFF. CDR3 bases: TGTGCCAGCAGTGGAGGACGGACGGGGGACACTGAAGCTTTCTTT. This chain uses TRBV6-1 with TRBJ1-1; D possibly corresponds to TRBD1 (5 bases). This CDR3 region has 15 residues. The germline V and J ends were trimmed by 4 bases and 3 bases, with 15 bases remaining between them. Germline CDR1 and CDR2: MNHNS and SASEGT.

The chain employs TRBV5-5 and TRBJ1-5, with TRBD1 as a possible D gene (6 bases). Germline loops: CDR1 SGHKS, CDR2 YYEKEE (reference sequence). This CDR3 has 13 residues. V lost 2 bases to trimming and J lost 4 bases, with 7 bases between them. CDR3 bases: TGTGCCAGCAGCTTCAGGGGAAATCAGCCCCAGCATTTT. Translation gives CASSFRGNQPQHF.

The chain carries TRBV11-2 and TRBJ1-1; 8 nucleotides agree with TRBD1. CDR1 is SGHAT, CDR2 FQNNGV, per germline. There are 15 residues in the CDR3. The trim removed 4 bases at V and 5 bases at J, leaving 9 bases unmatched. For the CDR3, the DNA is TGTGCCAGCAGCTCAAGGGCAGGGGGCAGGACTGAAGCTTTCTTT. This sequence encodes CASSSRAGGRTEAFF.

The chain is built from TRBV5-6 and TRBJ2-2; TRBD1 aligns across 9 bases. The CDR3 contains 15 residues. V was clipped by 5 bases and J by 6 bases; unmatched bases: 8. Germline loops: CDR1 SGHDT, CDR2 YYEEEE. CDR3 amino acids: CASRVWGTGPGELFF. DNA of the CDR3: TGTGCCAGCAGGGTGTGGGGGACAGGGCCCGGGGAGCTGTTTTTT. The full variable domain, completed using reference TRBV5-6 and TRBJ2-2, is DAGVTQSPTHLIKTRGQQVTLRCSPKSGHDTVSWYQQALGQGPQFIFQYYEEEERQRGNFPDRFSGHQFPNYSSELNVNALLLGDSALYLCASRVWGTGPGELFFGEGSRLTVL.

This chain uses TRBV7-8 with TRBJ2-2; D is undetermined. Trimming stripped 2 bases from V and 4 bases from J, with 14 bases between. This CDR3 is 16 amino acids long. The V gene's germline CDR1 is SGHVS and CDR2 FQNEAQ. The CDR3, as DNA: TGTGCCAGCAGCTTATTATTGGGTCCGGGCACCGGGGAGCTGTTTTTT. The encoded protein is CASSLLLGPGTGELFF.

The chain uses TRBV14 and TRBJ2-1, with no clear D. This CDR3 spans 13 amino acids. V was pared by 0 bases and J by 10 bases, with 10 bases between. Germline V gene sequence: CDR1 SGHDN, CDR2 FVKESK. In DNA, the CDR3 is TGTGCCAGCAGCCAAGACCCACCCGACGAGCAGTTCTTC. This gives the protein CASSQDPPDEQFF.

As to this clone: This sample includes further DNA sequences coding for the same CDR3. The chain combines TRBV11-2 with TRBJ2-7; TRBD1 might be the D (5 bases). The ends were cut back, 2 bases at V and 3 bases at J, with 5 bases in the middle. The CDR3 length is 12 residues. Germline-derived CDR1 and CDR2 are SGHAT and FQNNGV. The CDR3 reads CASSLQGYEQYF. CDR3 DNA sequence: TGTGCCAGCAGCTTACAGGGCTACGAGCAGTACTTC.

The J gene is TRBJ2-7, the V gene TRBV9, with 8 bases matching TRBD1. The ends lost 3 bases at V and 9 bases at J; junction bases unmatched: 8. From germline, CDR1 is SGDLS and CDR2 YYNGEE. This CDR3 is 13 amino acids long. The CDR3 sequence: CASSALDRGRQYF. CDR3 nucleotide sequence: TGTGCCAGCAGCGCCCTTGACAGGGGAAGGCAGTACTTC.

This clone was seen just once. This sequence joins TRBV30 and TRBJ2-1; TRBD1 is a possible D gene (6 bases). Germline-derived CDR1 and CDR2 are GTSNPN and SVGIG (reference sequence). The CDR3 loop spans 11 amino acids. The V end was cut by 8 bases, the J end by 2 bases, with 7 bases between. The CDR3 loop reads CARTAYNEQFF. The CDR3 DNA is TGTGCCCGGACAGCCTACAATGAGCAGTTCTTC. The full variable domain, its missing parts supplied by reference TRBV30 and TRBJ2-1, is SQTIHQWPATLVQPVGSPLSLECTVEGTSNPNLYWYRQAAGRGLQLLFYSVGIGQISSEVPQNLSASRPQDRQFILSSKKLLLSDSGFYLCARTAYNEQFFGPGTRLTVL.

The gene calls are TRBV30 and TRBJ2-7; perhaps TRBD2 as D (8 bases). Trimming shortened V by 7 bases and J by 4 bases, and 20 bases separated the two germline ends. CDR3 length equals 14 residues. Germline V gives CDR1 GTSNPN, CDR2 SVGIG (reference sequence). The CDR3 region has the DNA TGTGCCTTCTCTTCGGGACAGCGGGGGTACGAGCAGTACTTC. This translates into CAFSSGQRGYEQYF.

The chain joins TRBV19 to TRBJ1-2; maybe TRBD1 (5 bases). CDR3 length: 15 amino acids. V dropped 5 bases and J dropped 5 bases, with 18 bases sitting between them. Germline lookup yields CDR1 LNHDA and CDR2 SQIVND (reference sequence). Here the CDR3 reads CASSPAGGSRYGYTF. DNA for the CDR3: TGTGCCAGTAGTCCGGCCGGGGGATCGAGGTATGGCTACACCTTC.

As concerns this clone: The DNA is omitted, as the CDR3 cannot be located on it reliably, and the CDR3 follows TCRdb's listing. This chain joins TRBV12-1 and TRBJ2-2; the table calls TRBD2, which could not be checked here. TRBV12-1 is designated a pseudogene. The CDR3 is 17 residues long, ends included. CDR3 residues: CASSFARGSTWTGELFF.

The chain employs TRBV14 and TRBJ2-1; no reliable D call. Trimming stripped 2 bases from V and 8 bases from J, with 7 bases between. CDR3 length: 12 amino acids. CDR1 and CDR2 from the germline V gene are SGHDN and FVKESK. CDR3 loop: CASSQLGYEQFF. CDR3 DNA sequence: TGTGCCAGCAGCCAATTAGGTTATGAGCAGTTCTTC.

The chain joins TRBV5-1 to TRBJ2-2; 7 positions agree with TRBD2. J gave up 4 bases and V 2 bases, and 5 bases lay outside the gene matches. CDR3 length: 15 amino acids. CDR1 and CDR2 from the germline V gene are SGHRS and YFSETQ. The CDR3 DNA reads TGCGCCAGCAGCTTTCTTAGCGGGTCCACCGGGGAGCTGTTTTTT. This translates into CASSFLSGSTGELFF.

This chain uses TRBV29-1 with TRBJ1-5, with D possibly TRBD1 on 5 matching bases. Germline-derived CDR1 and CDR2 are SQVTM and ANQGSEA. The V and J ends lost 4 bases and 5 bases respectively, with 15 bases between them. This CDR3 comprises 14 residues. This chain's CDR3 is CSVGFGVGDQPQHF. For the CDR3, the DNA is TGCAGCGTTGGTTTTGGGGTGGGGGATCAGCCCCAGCATTTT.

V gene TRBV2 combines with J gene TRBJ1-2; 7 bases agree with TRBD1. The length of the CDR3 is 14 residues. The ends lost 5 bases at V and 4 bases at J; junction bases unmatched: 7. Germline V lookup: CDR1 SNHLY, CDR2 FYNNEI. The DNA of the CDR3 is TGTGCCAGCAGTAACAGGGGAAGCCTCTATGGCTACACCTTC. Protein product: CASSNRGSLYGYTF.

The chain combines TRBV10-3 with TRBJ2-3, with TRBD1 identical over 7 bases. V lost 6 bases and J lost 0; bases outside the gene matches: 3. CDR1 and CDR2 (germline): ENHRY, SYGVKD. CDR3 length: 14 amino acids. The CDR3 region is CAIRRQGSTDTQYF. The CDR3 DNA follows: TGTGCCATCAGGAGACAGGGCAGCACAGATACGCAGTATTTT.

The CDR3 reads CASSLSGTLGETQYF. The DNA of the CDR3 is TGTGCCAGCAGCTTATCAGGGACGCTGGGAGAGACCCAGTACTTC. This chain joins TRBV7-8 and TRBJ2-5, with D perhaps being TRBD1 or TRBD2 (5 bases each). Trimming left V 2 bases short and J 4 bases short, with 14 bases between. CDR3 length: 15 residues. The germline CDR1 and CDR2 sequences are SGHVS and FQNEAQ.